The entry below describes one T cell receptor (beta chain). These data belong to a study of T cells in Graves' hyperthyroidism and ophthalmopathy. CDR1 is MDHEN and CDR2 is SYDVKM in the germline V gene. Trimming pared 4 bases from V and 12 bases from J, leaving 9 bases between. This CDR3 contains 11 residues. Amplification targeted TCR beta CDR3 regions from RNA transcripts. A set of HTBI primers served as the primers for a first-round RT-PCR of the TCR CDR3. TCRdb redid the calling of the multiplex PCR reads with MiXCR, one entry per CDR3 protein. Of some 420,000 distinct CDR3 sequences listed, roughly 15% are singletons.

The material sequenced was blood. This receptor was identified in a woman under 30 with Graves' hyperthyroidism. The chain carries TRBV28 and TRBJ1-4, with TRBD1 as a possible D gene (5 bases). CDR3 DNA: TGTGCCAGCAGTTCCCGGGACCAACTGTTTTTT. This gives the protein CASSSRDQLFF. The full variable domain, rest sourced from reference TRBV28 and TRBJ1-4, is DVKVTQSSRYLVKRTGEKVFLECVQDMDHENMFWYRQDPGLGLRLIYFSYDVKMKEKGDIPEGYSVSREKKERFSLILESASTNQTSMYLCASSSRDQLFFGSGTQLSVL.